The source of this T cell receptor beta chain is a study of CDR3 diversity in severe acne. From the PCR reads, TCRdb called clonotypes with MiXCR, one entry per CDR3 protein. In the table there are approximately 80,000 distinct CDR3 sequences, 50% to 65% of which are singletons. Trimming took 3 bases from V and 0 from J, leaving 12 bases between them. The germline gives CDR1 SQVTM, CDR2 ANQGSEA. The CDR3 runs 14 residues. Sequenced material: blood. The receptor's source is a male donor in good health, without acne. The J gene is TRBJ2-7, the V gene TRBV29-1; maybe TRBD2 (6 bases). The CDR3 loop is CSVEVSRGSYEQYF. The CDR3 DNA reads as TGCAGCGTTGAGGTGTCGCGGGGCTCCTACGAGCAGTACTTC.